This T cell receptor beta chain derives from a study of regulatory T cells in long-lasting Graves disease. Study summary: Graves' patients, diagnosed recently, had received antithyroid drugs under 3 months.

This clonotype came up many times. The target antigen is unknown. Study results and limitations: The study found TRBV28, TRBJ1-2 and TRBJ2-5 favored in persistent disease.

Time point specified: newly diagnosed GD, antithyroid drugs for less than 3 months. Making the TCR library involved RNA that had been extracted from PBMCs. All patients originated from an endocrinology department located in Xi'an, China. Libraries of TCR beta came from iRepertoire HTBI primers plus Arm-PCR of CDR3 regions. One entry per CDR3 protein, called by TCRdb with MiXCR from the multiplex PCR reads. This sample has about 540,000 distinct CDR3 sequences, with roughly 14% found just once. This CDR3 is 13 amino acids long. Germline V gene lookup returns CDR1 PRHDT and CDR2 FYEKMQ (reference sequence). Trimming shortened V by 3 bases and J by 6 bases, and 6 bases separated the two germline ends. This same sample was also taken into another study, of T cells in Graves' hyperthyroidism and ophthalmopathy.

The sequenced sample was peripheral blood mononuclear cells (PBMCs), obtained at new diagnosis, from a patient treated with antithyroid drugs. The clonotype originates from a man in his thirties or forties with Graves disease. The gene calls are TRBV13 and TRBJ2-6; the D gene is possibly TRBD2 (5 bases). CDR3 in DNA: TGTGCCAGCAGCTTCCTAGCGGCCAACGTCCTGACTTTC. Protein product: CASSFLAANVLTF.